A selection of T cell receptor beta chains follows, all from one sample in a study of T-cell reconstitution after alpha-beta-depleted transplantation in children. In TCRdb, the PCR reads were re-called with MiXCR into one record per CDR3 protein. Of around 440,000 distinct CDR3 sequences listed, about 11% are singletons. Sample: PBMCs, taken before TCRalphabeta/CD19-depleted stem cell transplant. Source of these receptors: a child aged 2 to 9 with inherited bone marrow failure, due to receive a stem cell transplant. The CDR3 runs from the conserved cysteine through the conserved F or W. Each record gives: D gene, V gene, J gene, clone size, CDR3 protein, CDR3 DNA. D genes are given only for firm matches. Size is omitted from some rows. Given values are once, few, many or a class for expanded clones.

NA	TRBV5-1	TRBJ2-5	few	CASSSGAGETQYF	TGCGCCAGCAGCTCCGGGGCTGGGGAGACCCAGTACTTC
NA	TRBV18	TRBJ2-7	many	CASQSVGLEQYF	TGTGCCAGCCAATCGGTGGGGCTCGAGCAGTACTTC
TRBD2	TRBV20-1	TRBJ2-3	many	CSADTGRTSGRSADTQYF	TGCAGTGCTGATACAGGGAGGACTAGCGGGAGGTCGGCGGATACGCAGTATTTT
TRBD1	TRBV6-5	TRBJ2-7	few	CASSSGGTGAYEQYF	TGTGCCAGCAGTTCTGGGGGGACAGGGGCCTACGAGCAGTACTTC
NA	TRBV6-5	TRBJ2-7	many	CASSSALIFTQTYEQYF	TGTGCCAGCAGTTCCGCCCTAATATTCACACAAACCTACGAGCAGTACTTC
NA	TRBV4-1	TRBJ2-3	many	CASSQERGGDTQYF	TGCGCCAGCAGCCAAGAAAGAGGGGGTGATACGCAGTATTTT
TRBD2	TRBV3-1	TRBJ2-7	many	CASSQVLAGIEQYF	TGTGCCAGCAGCCAAGTGCTAGCGGGAATCGAGCAGTACTTC
NA	TRBV20-1	TRBJ2-5	many	CSASRGRETQYF	TGCAGTGCTAGCCGGGGGCGAGAGACCCAGTACTTC
NA	TRBV7-8	TRBJ1-6	few	CASSLVWWQRNSPLHF	TGTGCCAGCAGCTTAGTATGGTGGCAGAGGAATTCACCCCTCCACTTT
NA	TRBV10-2	TRBJ2-3	many	CASGGADTQYF	TGCGCCAGCGGGGGGGCTGATACGCAGTATTTT
TRBD1	TRBV4-2	TRBJ1-5	few	CASSQVTRGPEYSNQPQHF	TGTGCCAGCAGCCAAGTGACCAGGGGGCCCGAATATAGCAATCAGCCCCAGCATTTT
TRBD1	TRBV6-2/TRBV6-3	TRBJ1-1	many	CASGTRRQGPGAFF	TGTGCCAGCGGTACCCGGAGACAGGGCCCGGGAGCTTTCTTT
NA	TRBV20-1	TRBJ1-5	many	CSAPYREMESQPQHF	TGCAGTGCTCCTTACAGGGAGATGGAGAGTCAGCCCCAGCATTTT
NA	TRBV28	TRBJ2-4	many	CASRSLGILAKNIQYF	TGTGCCAGCAGGTCCTTAGGGATACTAGCCAAAAACATTCAGTACTTC
NA	TRBV20-1	TRBJ1-1	many	CSATGLIKGAFF	TGCAGTGCTACGGGACTCATCAAAGGGGCTTTCTTT
NA	TRBV30	TRBJ1-3	NA	CAWEPGGRSGNTIYF	TGTGCCTGGGAGCCCGGGGGCCGCTCTGGAAACACCATATATTTT
TRBD1	TRBV20-1	TRBJ2-7	many	CSAHPRGRIYEQYF	TGCAGTGCCCATCCCAGGGGGCGCATCTACGAGCAGTACTTC
NA	TRBV27	TRBJ2-1	many	CASSPALGNEQFF	TGTGCCAGCAGTCCAGCACTTGGCAATGAGCAGTTCTTC
NA	TRBV10-3	TRBJ2-5	many	CAISGQLQETQYF	TGTGCCATCAGTGGGCAGTTACAAGAGACCCAGTACTTC
TRBD2	TRBV20-1	TRBJ2-7	NA	CSASMTSAYSYEQYF	TGCAGTGCTTCTATGACTAGCGCCTACTCCTACGAGCAGTACTTC
TRBD2	TRBV4-2	TRBJ2-1	NA	CASSQVAGTSFLEQFF	TGTGCCAGCAGCCAAGTTGCCGGGACTAGCTTCCTTGAGCAGTTCTTC
NA	TRBV4-3	TRBJ2-7	many	CASSQETENYEQYF	TGCGCCAGCAGCCAAGAGACAGAGAACTACGAGCAGTACTTC
NA	TRBV28	TRBJ1-2	many	CASSPPEVYYGYTF	TGTGCCAGCAGTCCTCCGGAGGTCTACTATGGCTACACCTTC
NA	TRBV18	TRBJ2-1	few	CASSPPQDWGNEQFF	TGTGCCAGCTCACCACCGCAGGATTGGGGTAATGAGCAGTTCTTC
TRBD1	TRBV29-1	TRBJ2-7	many	CSAALPGQRDEQYF	TGCAGCGCTGCCTTACCGGGACAGCGTGACGAGCAGTACTTC
NA	TRBV21-1	TRBJ2-1	NA	CASSNSNEQFF	TGTGCCAGCAGCAACTCTAATGAGCAGTTCTTC
NA	TRBV27	TRBJ2-3	many	CASSFGTPDTQYF	TGTGCCAGCAGTTTCGGGACCCCAGATACGCAGTATTTT
TRBD1	TRBV6-2/TRBV6-3	TRBJ2-7	many	CASNGQANSYEQYF	TGTGCCAGCAATGGACAGGCAAACTCCTACGAGCAGTACTTC
TRBD2	TRBV4-3	TRBJ2-2	NA	CASSQLAGWVGTGELFF	TGCGCCAGCAGCCAATTAGCGGGATGGGTGGGGACCGGGGAGCTGTTTTTT
NA	TRBV7-2	TRBJ2-7	few	CASSYDSRTALYEQYF	TGTGCCAGCAGTTACGACTCCCGGACAGCTCTCTACGAGCAGTACTTC
TRBD2	TRBV28	TRBJ2-7	few	CASYTPMGGSYEQYF	TGTGCCAGCTACACTCCTATGGGCGGGAGTTATGAGCAGTACTTC
NA	TRBV12-3/TRBV12-4	TRBJ2-3	many	CASSSRSQATDTQYF	TGTGCCAGCAGTTCCCGGTCCCAAGCCACGGATACGCAGTATTTT
TRBD2	TRBV10-3	TRBJ2-7	many	CAIIRTSVNYEQYF	TGTGCCATCATTCGGACTAGCGTCAACTACGAGCAGTACTTC
TRBD1	TRBV3-1	TRBJ1-2	few	CASSQEGGGARGYTF	TGTGCCAGCAGCCAAGAAGGAGGGGGCGCGAGGGGCTACACCTTC
NA	TRBV6-5	TRBJ1-1	many	CASSYSAGLEAFF	TGTGCCAGCAGTTACTCGGCAGGGCTTGAAGCTTTCTTT